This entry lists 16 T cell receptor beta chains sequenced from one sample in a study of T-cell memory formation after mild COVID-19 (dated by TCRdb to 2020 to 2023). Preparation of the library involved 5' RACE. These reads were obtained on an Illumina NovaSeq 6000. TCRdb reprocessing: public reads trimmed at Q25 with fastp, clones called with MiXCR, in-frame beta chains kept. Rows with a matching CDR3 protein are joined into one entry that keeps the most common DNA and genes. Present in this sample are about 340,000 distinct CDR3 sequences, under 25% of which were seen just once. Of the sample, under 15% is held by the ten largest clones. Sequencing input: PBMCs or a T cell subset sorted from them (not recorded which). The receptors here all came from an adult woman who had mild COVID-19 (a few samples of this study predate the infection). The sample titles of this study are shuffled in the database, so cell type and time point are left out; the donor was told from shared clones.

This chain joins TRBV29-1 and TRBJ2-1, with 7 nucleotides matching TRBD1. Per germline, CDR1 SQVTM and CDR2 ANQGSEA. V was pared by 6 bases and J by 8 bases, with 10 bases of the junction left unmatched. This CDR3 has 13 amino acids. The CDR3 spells CSVERRTGYEQFF. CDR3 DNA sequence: TGCAGCGTGGAGCGACGGACAGGATATGAGCAGTTCTTC.

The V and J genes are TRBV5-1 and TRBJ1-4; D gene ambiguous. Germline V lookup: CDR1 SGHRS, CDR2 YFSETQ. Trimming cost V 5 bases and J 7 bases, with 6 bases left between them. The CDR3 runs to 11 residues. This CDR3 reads CASREAEKLFF. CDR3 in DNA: TGCGCCAGCAGAGAGGCTGAAAAACTGTTTTTT. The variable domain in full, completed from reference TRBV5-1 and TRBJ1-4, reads KAGVTQTPRYLIKTRGQQVTLSCSPISGHRSVSWYQQTPGQGLQFLFEYFSETQRNKGNFPGRFSGRQFSNSRSEMNVSTLELGDSALYLCASREAEKLFFGSGTQLSVL.

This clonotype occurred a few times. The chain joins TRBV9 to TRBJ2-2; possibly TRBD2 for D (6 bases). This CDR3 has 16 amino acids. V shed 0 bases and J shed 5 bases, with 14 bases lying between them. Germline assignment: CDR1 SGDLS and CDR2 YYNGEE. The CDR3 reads CASSVVRGARTGELFF. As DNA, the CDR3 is TGTGCCAGCAGCGTAGTACGCGGGGCCCGAACCGGGGAGCTGTTTTTT.

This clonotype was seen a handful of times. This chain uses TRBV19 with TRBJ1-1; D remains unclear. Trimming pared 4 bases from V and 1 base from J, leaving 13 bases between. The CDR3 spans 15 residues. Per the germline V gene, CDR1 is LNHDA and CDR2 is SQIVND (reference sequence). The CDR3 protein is CASSTSYGGNTEAFF. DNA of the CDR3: TGTGCCAGTAGTACCTCTTATGGAGGGAACACTGAAGCTTTCTTT.

CDR3 sequence: CASSLREMNTGELFF. DNA for the CDR3: TGCGCCAGCAGCTTAAGGGAGATGAACACCGGGGAGCTGTTTTTT. The rearrangement joins TRBV5-1 to TRBJ2-2; possible D gene TRBD2, 5 bases. The CDR3 has 15 amino acids. V lost 2 bases, J lost 1 base, and 9 bases lay in between. The germline gives CDR1 SGHRS, CDR2 YFSETQ.

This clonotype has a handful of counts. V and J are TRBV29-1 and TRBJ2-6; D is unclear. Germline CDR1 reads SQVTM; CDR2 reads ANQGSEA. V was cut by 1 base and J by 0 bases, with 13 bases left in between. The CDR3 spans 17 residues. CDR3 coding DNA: TGCAGCGTTGAAGTGAGCAGCTTAGACTCTGGGGCCAACGTCCTGACTTTC. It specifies CSVEVSSLDSGANVLTF.

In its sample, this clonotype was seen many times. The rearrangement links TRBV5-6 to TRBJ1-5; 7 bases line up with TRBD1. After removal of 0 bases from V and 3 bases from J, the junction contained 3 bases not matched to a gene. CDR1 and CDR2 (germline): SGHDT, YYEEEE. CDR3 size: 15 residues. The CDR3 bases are TGTGCCAGCAGCTTGGGACAGGGTCCCAATCAGCCCCAGCATTTT. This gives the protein CASSLGQGPNQPQHF.

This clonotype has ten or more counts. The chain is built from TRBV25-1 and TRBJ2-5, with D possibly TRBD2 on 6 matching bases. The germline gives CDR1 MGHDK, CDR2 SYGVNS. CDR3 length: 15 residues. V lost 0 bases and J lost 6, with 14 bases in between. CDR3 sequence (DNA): TGTGCCAGCAGTGAATATGACGGGGGTAGAAAGACCCAGTACTTC. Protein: CASSEYDGGRKTQYF.

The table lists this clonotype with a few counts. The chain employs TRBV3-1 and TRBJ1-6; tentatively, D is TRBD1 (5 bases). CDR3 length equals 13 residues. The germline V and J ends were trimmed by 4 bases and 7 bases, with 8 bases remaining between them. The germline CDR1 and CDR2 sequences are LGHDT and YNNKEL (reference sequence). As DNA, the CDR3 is TGTGCCAGCAGCCGCGGGGGGAATTCACCCCTCCACTTT. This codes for CASSRGGNSPLHF.

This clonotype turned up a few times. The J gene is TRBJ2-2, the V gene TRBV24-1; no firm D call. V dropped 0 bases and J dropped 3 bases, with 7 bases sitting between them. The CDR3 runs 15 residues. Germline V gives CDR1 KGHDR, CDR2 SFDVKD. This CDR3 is CATSDLHQDTGELFF. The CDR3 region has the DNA TGTGCCACCAGTGATTTGCACCAGGACACCGGGGAGCTGTTTTTT.

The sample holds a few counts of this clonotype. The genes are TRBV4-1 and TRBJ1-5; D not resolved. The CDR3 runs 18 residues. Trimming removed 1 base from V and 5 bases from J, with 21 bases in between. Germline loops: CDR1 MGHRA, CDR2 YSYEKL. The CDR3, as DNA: TGCGCCAGCAGCCAAGCACCTTGGGAAGCTACACGGTATCAGCCCCAGCATTTT. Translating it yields CASSQAPWEATRYQPQHF.

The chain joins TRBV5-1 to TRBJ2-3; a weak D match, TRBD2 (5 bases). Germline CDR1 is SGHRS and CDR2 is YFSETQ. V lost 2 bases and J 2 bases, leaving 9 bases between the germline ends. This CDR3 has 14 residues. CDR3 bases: TGCGCCAGCAGCTTTCGAGCGGACACAGATACGCAGTATTTT. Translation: CASSFRADTDTQYF. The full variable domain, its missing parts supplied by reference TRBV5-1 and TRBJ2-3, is KAGVTQTPRYLIKTRGQQVTLSCSPISGHRSVSWYQQTPGQGLQFLFEYFSETQRNKGNFPGRFSGRQFSNSRSEMNVSTLELGDSALYLCASSFRADTDTQYFGPGTRLTVL.

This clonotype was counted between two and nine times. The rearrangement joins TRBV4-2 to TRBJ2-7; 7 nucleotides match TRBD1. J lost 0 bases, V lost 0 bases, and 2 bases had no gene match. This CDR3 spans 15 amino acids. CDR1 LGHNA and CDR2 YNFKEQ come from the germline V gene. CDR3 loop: CASSQEGQSSYEQYF. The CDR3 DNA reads TGTGCCAGCAGCCAAGAGGGACAGAGCTCCTACGAGCAGTACTTC.

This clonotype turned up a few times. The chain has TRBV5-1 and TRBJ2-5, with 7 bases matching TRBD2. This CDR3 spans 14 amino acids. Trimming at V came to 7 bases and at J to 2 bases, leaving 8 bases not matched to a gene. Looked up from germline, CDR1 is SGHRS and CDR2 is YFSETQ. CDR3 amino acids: CASGISGSQETQYF. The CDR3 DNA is TGCGCCAGCGGAATTAGCGGGTCACAAGAGACCCAGTACTTC.

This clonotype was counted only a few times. CDR3 region: CASSQPGERTEAFF. CDR3 sequence (DNA): TGTGCCAGCAGTCAGCCGGGGGAGAGGACTGAAGCTTTCTTT. The V gene is TRBV7-9, the J gene TRBJ1-1, with D perhaps matching TRBD1 (5 bases). The V and J ends lost 6 bases and 5 bases respectively, with 16 bases between them. The CDR3 is made up of 14 amino acids. Germline CDR1 and CDR2: SEHNR and FQNEAQ (reference sequence).

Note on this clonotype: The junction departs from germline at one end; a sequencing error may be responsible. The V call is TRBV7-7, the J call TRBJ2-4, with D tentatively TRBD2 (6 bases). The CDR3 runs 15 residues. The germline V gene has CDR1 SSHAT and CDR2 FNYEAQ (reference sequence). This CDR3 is CASSLGQAARGIQYF. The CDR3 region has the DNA TGTGCTAGCAGCCTCGGGCAGGCGGCGCGGGGCATTCAGTACTTC.